One sample yielded the 7 T cell receptor beta chains listed below, sequenced in a study of human T cells and chemical hapten exposure. TCRdb re-analysed the RACE reads in MiXCR, keeping a single row per CDR3 protein. The table has under 200,000 distinct CDR3 sequences, around a quarter seen once. Time point denoted: patch test 3, about 24 weeks after DPC sensitization. Noted treatment: therapeutic diphenylcyclopropenone sensitization with weekly scalp DPC. The sample here was whole blood, taken in connection with sensitization to the hapten diphenylcyclopropenone (DPC). The source of these receptors is a woman aged 18-29 years with alopecia areata. Some clones in this sample may be carry-over from other donors' samples.

This clonotype was seen many times. The J gene is TRBJ1-1, the V gene TRBV11-2, with D maybe TRBD1 (6 bases). Per germline, CDR1 SGHAT and CDR2 FQNNGV. The CDR3 has 11 amino acids. The V and J ends lost 6 bases and 11 bases respectively, with 13 bases between them. The CDR3 sequence is CASSRGTSAFF. The CDR3 DNA is TGTGCCAGCAGTAGGGGGACATCGGCTTTCTTT.

This clonotype has just one count. The chain carries TRBV20-1 and TRBJ2-3, with D tentatively TRBD2 (7 bases). Trimming shortened V by 6 bases and J by 2 bases, and 15 bases separated the two germline ends. This CDR3 region has 14 residues. Germline V CDR1 and CDR2: DFQATT, SNEGSKA (reference sequence). This CDR3 is CSAKRGGNTDTQYF. CDR3 DNA: TGCAGTGCAAAGAGGGGGGGCAACACAGATACGCAGTATTTT.

The V and J genes are TRBV27 and TRBJ2-7, with 7 bases identical to TRBD1. The ends lost 6 bases at V and 3 bases at J; junction bases unmatched: 17. The CDR3 has 17 residues. The V gene's germline CDR1 is MNHEY and CDR2 SMNVEV (reference sequence). The CDR3 DNA is TGTGCCAGCAGCCAAGATACAGGGGAATTGTCTCTCTACGAGCAGTACTTC. This encodes CASSQDTGELSLYEQYF.

This clonotype was seen at least ten times. The V call is TRBV7-2, the J call TRBJ1-2; D gene ambiguous. Germline lookup yields CDR1 SGHTA and CDR2 FQGNSA. This CDR3 is built from 15 residues. Trimming took off 5 bases at V and 2 bases at J, with 15 bases between the two ends. The CDR3 bases are TGTGCCAGCAGCCTGACCCTCAACCCCAACTATGGCTACACCTTC. Translating gives CASSLTLNPNYGYTF.

This clonotype was counted a few times. This chain connects TRBV9 to TRBJ2-5, with D perhaps assigned TRBD1 or TRBD2 (5 bases each). The CDR3 spans 14 residues. Germline V gives CDR1 SGDLS, CDR2 YYNGEE. V was pared by 4 bases and J by 5 bases, with 15 bases between. The CDR3 DNA sequence: TGTGCCAGCAGCACCTTTGGGGGTTTCGAGACCCAGTACTTC. This gives the protein CASSTFGGFETQYF.

V and J are TRBV6-2 or TRBV6-3 and TRBJ2-1; D call uncertain. V lost 5 bases and J 12 bases, leaving 20 bases between the germline ends. CDR3 length: 14 residues. The germline CDR1 and CDR2 sequences are MNHEY and SVGEGT. The CDR3 sequence: CASSRNPLELGQFF. The CDR3 DNA follows: TGTGCCAGCAGTCGCAACCCCCTGGAGCTGGGGCAGTTCTTC.

This clonotype is a singleton in its sample. The chain links TRBV12-3 or TRBV12-4 to TRBJ1-5, with D hard to call. The CDR3 length is 15 residues. V lost 6 bases and J 0 bases, leaving 12 bases between the germline ends. CDR3 in DNA: TGTGCCAGCAGCTCCCCTAGACCTAGCAATCAGCCCCAGCATTTT. Translation gives CASSSPRPSNQPQHF.